This T cell receptor (beta chain) was recorded in a study of identical twins (dated by TCRdb to about 2016). Turning to the overall study: To test whether fetal clonotypes persist, the study used deep sequencing on TCR alpha and beta repertoires from monozygotic twins, unrelated adults of various ages, and cord blood. To rule out contamination, replicate twin experiments were performed at different times with different library preparation protocols.

Broader findings and caveats from the paper: Out-of-frame TCR alpha sequences shared between twins showed an excess of low generation-probability sequences compared with coincidental sharing between unrelated individuals. In monozygotic twins, recombination models systematically underestimated out-of-frame TCR alpha sharing, but the models matched the sharing seen between unrelated individuals. Zero-insertion analyses could be partly confounded by invariant T cells such as MAIT and iNKT, though diverse VJ usage argued against such confounding for most clonotypes. Because the same donors could not be followed over many years, the conclusions relied on cross-sectional statistical analysis. Fewer insertions were carried by abundant cord blood beta clonotypes; a weaker similar trend was observed in young adult naive repertoires, while no such trend was observed in memory repertoires. Excess twin sharing in beta out-of-frame sequences was weaker because fewer shared sequences lowered the signal-to-noise ratio.

Turning to this clonotype: The specificity of this receptor is unknown. No quality values exist for individual bases; no much larger clone is one base distant.

The library was prepared using 5' RACE. The run used an Illumina HiSeq 2000. Template switching introduced a universal primer binding site; the final cDNA contained a unique molecular identifier, enabling accurate counting of TCR cDNA molecules. First-strand cDNA for TCR alpha and beta chains was synthesized from specific primers in the conserved constant-segment region. To control for contamination, each cDNA library was double barcoded with a SMART-Mk sample barcode plus Illumina barcodes. TruSeq adapter sequences along with Illumina sample barcodes were introduced in two successive PCR steps. TCR alpha and beta cDNA libraries were sequenced on the Illumina HiSeq platform with custom primers. Per the source publication's procedure: MiGEC processed the raw reads to extract unique molecular identifiers, while MiXCR was used to determine the CDR3 positions. Recombination models were inferred per individual with the repgenHMM and IGoR tools using an EM algorithm. Shared clonotype analysis was performed with the tcR package in R, normalizing sharing by the product of cloneset sizes. To study raw recombination without the effects of thymic and clonal selection, out-of-frame nonproductive sequences were analyzed. Using fastp at Q25 and MiXCR, TCRdb reprocessed the public reads and kept productive beta chains. All rows with the same CDR3 protein become a single entry with the most common DNA and genes. TCRdb's processing, not the authors', yielded these V and J calls. Within this sample are hundreds of thousands of distinct CDR3 sequences, with around 8.3% of them counted one time only. The ten largest make up about 0.98% of the sample.

Only healthy Caucasian donors were included. Three pairs of female monozygotic twins, all aged roughly 18 to 29 years, made up the twin cohort. Peripheral blood mononuclear cells were used as the source from which RNA for TCR libraries was isolated. From the germline V gene (reference sequence), CDR1 is LGHDT and CDR2 is YNNKEL. The CDR3 holds 16 amino acids from the cysteine to the phenylalanine. Left in the record is the CDR3 DNA by itself, 48 bases read in frame from the first base. V is shortened by 1 base, J by 8 bases, and the region joining them spans 18 bases. Another study also made use of these data, one on yellow fever vaccine responses in identical twins. The other study reports the following: The T cell response to vaccination in identical twins was reported by the authors to appear partly convergent and partly personalized. Focusing on identical twins, the study followed the T cell clones that responded to the vaccine, and did so with precision.

The TCR was taken from a young woman in good health. This sequence uses TRBV3-1 and TRBJ2-1; the D gene is possibly TRBD1, with 6 bases matching. Sequencing was performed on PBMCs. The DNA is as follows: TGTGCCAGCAGCCAAGTTCGGCGGCCAGGGGTGGATGAGCAGTTCTTC. Its protein is CASSQVRRPGVDEQFF.